Below are 6 T cell receptor beta chains sequenced from a single sample in a study of T cell responses to AZD1222 COVID-19 vaccine. Libraries were prepared by immunoSEQ multiplex PCR; TCRdb keeps only in-frame clonotypes and omits some of them. The sample consists of roughly 260,000 clones, just over 90% of them appearing once. Sequenced material: peripheral blood, taken on day 0 of AZD1222 vaccination. These receptors all come from an adult in good health.

For the CDR3, the DNA is TGTGCCAGCAGCCCCACGGACACCCAGTACTTC. This translates into CASSPTDTQYF. This chain uses TRBV2 with TRBJ2-7; possible D gene TRBD1, 5 bases. The CDR3 spans 11 residues. Germline lookup yields CDR1 SNHLY and CDR2 FYNNEI. Trimming left V 6 bases short and J 10 bases short, with 13 bases between.

The chain links TRBV7-2 to TRBJ1-3; 8 bases line up with TRBD1. Trimming took 3 bases from V and 0 from J; bases not matched to a gene: 10. The CDR3 has 18 amino acids. Germline assignment: CDR1 SGHTA and CDR2 FQGNSA. CDR3 nucleotide sequence: TGTGCCAGCAGCTTCATTGGACAGGGTCCTCTCTCTGGAAACACCATATATTTT. The encoded protein is CASSFIGQGPLSGNTIYF.

V usage is TRBV4-1 and J usage is TRBJ1-4; D is perhaps TRBD1 (5 bases). Trimming removed 8 bases from V and 8 bases from J, with 18 bases in between. The CDR3 contains 14 residues. CDR1 and CDR2 (germline): MGHRA, YSYEKL. CDR3 coding DNA: TGCGCCAGCCGACCCTGGGGCAGGGCGGAAAAACTGTTTTTT. Encoded protein: CASRPWGRAEKLFF.

V gene TRBV5-4 combines with J gene TRBJ1-2; D is perhaps TRBD1 (6 bases). This CDR3 has 14 amino acids. V gave up 0 bases and J gave up 5 bases, with 11 bases separating them. Per the germline V gene, CDR1 is SGHNT and CDR2 is YYREEE (reference sequence). The CDR3 here is CASSLDRDRYGYTF. The CDR3 DNA follows: TGTGCCAGCAGCTTGGACAGGGATAGATATGGCTACACCTTC.

This chain uses TRBV7-6 with TRBJ2-7; D gene unclear. CDR1 is SGHVS, CDR2 FNYEAQ, per germline. The CDR3 spans 14 residues. With 2 bases removed from V and 2 bases from J, the gap between germline ends came to 10 bases. The chain's CDR3 is CASSLTANTYEQYF. CDR3 in DNA: TGTGCCAGCAGCTTAACTGCGAATACCTACGAGCAGTACTTC.

V gene TRBV19 combines with J gene TRBJ2-7; 10 nucleotides align to TRBD2. With 4 bases clipped from V and 5 bases from J, the junction kept 5 bases outside the gene matches. This CDR3 region has 14 residues. Germline loops: CDR1 LNHDA, CDR2 SQIVND (reference sequence). CDR3 sequence (DNA): TGTGCCAGTAGTAACAGCGGGAGGGCCCACGAGCAGTACTTC. Protein sequence: CASSNSGRAHEQYF.